What follows are 9 T cell receptor beta chains derived from one specimen sequenced in a study of CD4 T cells in relation to SARS-CoV-2 and coronaviruses. Generated by immunoSEQ multiplex PCR, the TCRdb table keeps only in-frame clones and is missing some. Among over 35,000 clones listed, more than 60% were seen once. These TCRs are of unknown antigen specificity. Material for sequencing was memory CD4+ T cells from PBMCs, cultured in vitro. These receptors all stem from an adult with COVID-19.

The V and J genes are TRBV24-1 and TRBJ2-7; D remains unclear. The CDR3 covers 13 residues. Trimming stripped 9 bases from V and 4 bases from J, with 15 bases between. Germline CDR1 reads KGHDR; CDR2 reads SFDVKD. CDR3 nucleotide sequence: TGTGCCACCTCGGAGCCGGGCCGGTACGAGCAGTACTTC. Protein: CATSEPGRYEQYF.

J is TRBJ2-5 and V is TRBV7-2, with D unresolved. This CDR3 contains 9 residues. The V gene's germline CDR1 is SGHTA and CDR2 FQGNSA. V lost 10 bases and J lost 4, with 4 bases in between. CDR3 sequence reads: CAIGETQYF. DNA of the CDR3: TGTGCCATAGGAGAGACCCAGTACTTC.

This clone has just a few counts. The chain couples TRBV28 to TRBJ1-3, with TRBD1 matching 7 bases. Germline loops: CDR1 MDHEN, CDR2 SYDVKM. The CDR3 has 14 residues. V lost 3 bases and J lost 2; bases outside the gene matches: 1. In nucleotides, the CDR3 is TGTGCCAGCAGTTTGGGGACAGCTGGAAACACCATATATTTT. As protein: CASSLGTAGNTIYF.

CDR3 loop: CASGRGGAGTGELFF. The CDR3 DNA reads TGTGCCAGCGGAAGGGGGGGCGCGGGGACCGGGGAGCTGTTTTTT. V is TRBV28 and J is TRBJ2-2, with TRBD2 as a possible D gene (7 bases). The germline V gene encodes CDR1 MDHEN and CDR2 SYDVKM. This CDR3 has 15 amino acids. V gave up 8 bases and J gave up 5 bases, with 18 bases separating them.

The chain uses TRBV28 and TRBJ2-3; perhaps TRBD2 as D (5 bases). This CDR3 has 14 residues. Deletions cut 1 base from V and 2 bases from J, with 7 bases between. Per germline, CDR1 MDHEN and CDR2 SYDVKM. The CDR3, as DNA: TGTGCCAGCAGTTTATCTGGACTCACAGATACGCAGTATTTT. This sequence encodes CASSLSGLTDTQYF.

This clone has more than one count but fewer than ten. This chain links TRBV6-6 with TRBJ2-3; no definite D call. Trimming left V 7 bases short and J 1 base short, with 18 bases between. Germline lookup yields CDR1 MNHNY and CDR2 SVGAGI (reference sequence). The CDR3 totals 16 residues. Written as DNA, the CDR3 is TGTGCCAGCACCCCCGGAATAGGCCGAGGCACAGATACGCAGTATTTT. This gives the protein CASTPGIGRGTDTQYF.

V gene TRBV7-9 combines with J gene TRBJ2-1; D may be TRBD1 (7 bases). V lost 4 bases to trimming and J lost 7 bases, with 14 bases between them. The CDR3 length is 14 residues. Germline CDR1 is SEHNR and CDR2 is FQNEAQ (reference sequence). The CDR3 region has the DNA TGTGCCAGCAGCTCCGCGGGGACAGTAAATGAGCAGTTCTTC. Protein product: CASSSAGTVNEQFF.

The V and J genes are TRBV5-1 and TRBJ2-1; TRBD2 might be the D (7 bases). Trimming took 4 bases from V and 3 from J, leaving 17 bases between them. CDR1 is SGHRS, CDR2 YFSETQ, per germline. The CDR3 runs 16 residues. The CDR3 bases are TGCGCCAGCAGCGCGGGGGCTAGCGACATCTACAATGAGCAGTTCTTC. Amino acids: CASSAGASDIYNEQFF.

V is TRBV28 and J is TRBJ2-1; 15 bases align to TRBD2. Germline V gives CDR1 MDHEN, CDR2 SYDVKM. The CDR3 runs to 17 residues. V was pared by 6 bases and J by 4 bases, with 7 bases of the junction left unmatched. The CDR3 DNA reads TGTGCCAGCAGCCGCAACGGACTAGCGGGAGGGTACAATGAGCAGTTCTTC. It specifies CASSRNGLAGGYNEQFF.